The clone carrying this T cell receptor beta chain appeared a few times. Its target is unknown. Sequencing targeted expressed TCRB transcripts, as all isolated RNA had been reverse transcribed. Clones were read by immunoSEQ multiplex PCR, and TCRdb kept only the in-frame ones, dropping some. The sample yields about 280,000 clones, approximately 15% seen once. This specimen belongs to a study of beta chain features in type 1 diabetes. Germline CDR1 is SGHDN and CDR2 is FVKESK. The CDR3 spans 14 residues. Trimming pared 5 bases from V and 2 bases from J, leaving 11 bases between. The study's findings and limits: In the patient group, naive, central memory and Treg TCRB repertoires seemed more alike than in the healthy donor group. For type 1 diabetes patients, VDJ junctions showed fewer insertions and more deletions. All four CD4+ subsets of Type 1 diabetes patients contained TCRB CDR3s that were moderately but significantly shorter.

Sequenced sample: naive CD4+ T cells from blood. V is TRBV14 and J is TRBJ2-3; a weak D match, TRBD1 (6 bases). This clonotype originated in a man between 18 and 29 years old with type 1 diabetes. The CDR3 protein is CASSYGQYTDTQYF. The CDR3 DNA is TGTGCCAGCAGCTACGGACAGTACACAGATACGCAGTATTTT.